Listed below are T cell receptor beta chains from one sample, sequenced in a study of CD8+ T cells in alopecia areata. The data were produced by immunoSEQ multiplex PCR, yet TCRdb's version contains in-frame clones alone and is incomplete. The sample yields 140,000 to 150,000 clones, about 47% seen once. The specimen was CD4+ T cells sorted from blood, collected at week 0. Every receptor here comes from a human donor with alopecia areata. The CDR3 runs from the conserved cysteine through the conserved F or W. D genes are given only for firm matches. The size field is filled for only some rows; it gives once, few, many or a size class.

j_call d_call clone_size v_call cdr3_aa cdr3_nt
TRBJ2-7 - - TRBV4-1 CASSPRDGTLYEQYF TGCGCCAGCAGCCCCCGGGACGGCACACTCTACGAGCAGTACTTC
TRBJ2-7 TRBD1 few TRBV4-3 CASSLGTGRVEQYF TGCGCCAGCAGTCTGGGGACAGGGCGCGTCGAGCAGTACTTC
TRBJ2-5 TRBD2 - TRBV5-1 CASSPGLAGFQETQYF TGCGCCAGCAGCCCCGGACTAGCGGGATTCCAAGAGACCCAGTACTTC
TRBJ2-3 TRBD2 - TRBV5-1 CASSAGTSALTDTQYF TGCGCCAGCAGCGCCGGGACTAGCGCCCTCACAGATACGCAGTATTTT
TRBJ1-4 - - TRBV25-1 CASSGPGRRVLFF TGTGCCAGCAGTGGGCCTGGACGGAGGGTTCTGTTTTTT
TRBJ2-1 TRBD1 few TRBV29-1 CSVREVTGGLVQFF TGCAGCGTCCGAGAGGTGACAGGGGGCTTAGTGCAGTTCTTC
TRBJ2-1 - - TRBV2 CASSASYNEQFF TGTGCCAGCAGTGCTTCCTACAATGAGCAGTTCTTC
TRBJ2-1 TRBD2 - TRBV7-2 CASSRERDFNNEQFF TGTGCCAGCAGCCGAGAGCGGGATTTTAACAATGAGCAGTTCTTC
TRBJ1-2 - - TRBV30 CAWSAAGGYGYTF TGTGCCTGGAGTGCCGCCGGTGGGTATGGCTACACCTTC
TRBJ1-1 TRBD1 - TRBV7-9 CASLPTGGIAEAFF TGTGCCAGCCTCCCGACAGGGGGGATAGCTGAAGCTTTCTTT
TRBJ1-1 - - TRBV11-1 CASSLESEAFF TGTGCCAGCAGCTTAGAATCTGAAGCTTTCTTT
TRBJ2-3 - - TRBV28 CASSIRDTQYF TGTGCCAGCAGTATCAGGGATACGCAGTATTTT
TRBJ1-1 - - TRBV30 CAWSVLGNTEAFF TGTGCCTGGAGTGTATTGGGGAACACTGAAGCTTTCTTT
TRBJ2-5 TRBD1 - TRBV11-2 CASSLDGTGTQETQYF TGTGCCAGCAGCTTAGATGGGACAGGGACCCAAGAGACCCAGTACTTC
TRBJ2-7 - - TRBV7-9 CASRIDGTYEQYF TGTGCCAGCAGAATTGACGGAACCTACGAGCAGTACTTC
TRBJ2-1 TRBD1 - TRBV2 CASRLDRESYNEQFF TGTGCCAGCAGGCTGGACAGGGAGAGCTACAATGAGCAGTTCTTC
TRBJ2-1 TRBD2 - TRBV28 CASSFLAGGYNEQFF TGTGCCAGCAGTTTTCTAGCGGGGGGCTACAATGAGCAGTTCTTC
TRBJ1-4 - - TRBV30 CAWGGHGLSEKLFF TGTGCCTGGGGCGGACATGGTTTAAGCGAAAAACTGTTTTTT
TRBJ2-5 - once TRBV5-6 CASSLKGTQYF TGTGCCAGCAGCCTGAAGGGGACCCAGTACTTC
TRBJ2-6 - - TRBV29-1 CSVDGSSGANVLTF TGCAGCGTTGATGGAAGCTCTGGGGCCAACGTCCTGACTTTC
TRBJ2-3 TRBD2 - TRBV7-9 CASTGLAGADTQYF TGTGCCAGTACCGGACTAGCGGGAGCCGATACGCAGTATTTT
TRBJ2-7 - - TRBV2 CASSYSGGLEHEQYF TGTGCCAGCAGTTACTCCGGGGGATTGGAGCACGAGCAGTACTTC
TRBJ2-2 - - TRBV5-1 CASTGLAAGELFF TGCGCCAGCACTGGGTTGGCGGCCGGGGAGCTGTTTTTT
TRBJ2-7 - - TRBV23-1 CASKRDRSYEQYF TGCGCCAGCAAAAGGGATCGCTCCTACGAGCAGTACTTC
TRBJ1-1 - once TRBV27 CASSSLGSNTEAFF TGTGCCAGCAGTTCCCTTGGGTCGAACACTGAAGCTTTCTTT
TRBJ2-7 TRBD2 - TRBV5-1 CASSGSGGFYEQYF TGCGCCAGCAGCGGAAGCGGGGGCTTCTACGAGCAGTACTTC
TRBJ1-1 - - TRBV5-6 CASSFLSGGTEAFF TGTGCCAGCAGCTTCTTATCGGGGGGCACTGAAGCTTTCTTT
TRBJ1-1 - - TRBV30 CAWSDLGGMNTEAFF TGTGCCTGGAGCGACCTGGGGGGGATGAACACTGAAGCTTTCTTT
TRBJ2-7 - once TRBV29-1 CSVYAGLGSYEQYF TGCAGCGTTTACGCGGGATTGGGCTCCTACGAGCAGTACTTC
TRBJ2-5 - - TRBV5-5 CASSLGLRQPQETQYF TGTGCCAGCAGCTTGGGACTACGGCAGCCCCAAGAGACCCAGTACTTC
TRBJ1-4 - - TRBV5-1 CASSSYRRPEEKLFF TGCGCCAGCAGCTCATACAGGCGGCCCGAGGAAAAACTGTTTTTT
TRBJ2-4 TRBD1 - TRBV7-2 CASSNPGTGVGNIQYF TGTGCCAGCAGCAATCCCGGGACAGGGGTTGGAAACATTCAGTACTTC
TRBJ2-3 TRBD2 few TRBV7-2 CASSLGLAGGPDTQYF TGTGCCAGCAGCTTGGGACTAGCGGGAGGGCCGGATACGCAGTATTTT
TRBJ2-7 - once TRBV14 CASSPSGGYEQYF TGTGCCAGCAGCCCATCCGGGGGTTACGAGCAGTACTTC
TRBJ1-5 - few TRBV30 CAPQRGNQPQHF TGTGCCCCGCAGCGGGGGAATCAGCCCCAGCATTTT
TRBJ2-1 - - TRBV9 CASSVDSLYNEQFF TGTGCCAGCAGCGTAGACAGCCTGTACAATGAGCAGTTCTTC
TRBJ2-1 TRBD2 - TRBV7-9 CASRPLAASYNEQFF TGTGCCAGCAGACCACTAGCGGCCTCCTACAATGAGCAGTTCTTC
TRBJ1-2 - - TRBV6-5 CASSSDRWRHTF TGTGCCAGCAGTTCCGACAGGTGGAGGCACACCTTC
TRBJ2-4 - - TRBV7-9 CASSSSLNIQYF TGTGCCAGCAGCTCTAGTTTGAACATTCAGTACTTC
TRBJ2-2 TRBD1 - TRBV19 CASSRTGTTGELFF TGTGCCAGTAGTCGGACAGGGACCACCGGGGAGCTGTTTTTT
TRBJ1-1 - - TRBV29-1 CSVDSRGTDVSEAFF TGCAGCGTTGATTCTAGGGGGACTGATGTCTCTGAAGCTTTCTTT
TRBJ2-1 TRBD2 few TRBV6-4 CASSRLAGPYNEQFF TGTGCCAGCAGTCGACTAGCGGGTCCCTACAATGAGCAGTTCTTC
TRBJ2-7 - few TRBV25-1 CASTPGYEQYF TGTGCCAGCACCCCCGGCTACGAGCAGTACTTC
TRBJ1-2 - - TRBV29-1 CSVGINYGYTF TGCAGCGTTGGGATCAACTATGGCTACACCTTC
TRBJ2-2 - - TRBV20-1 CSVPYSRELFF TGCAGTGTCCCATATTCCAGGGAGCTGTTTTTT
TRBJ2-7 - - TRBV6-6 CASSPPPPTAYEQYF TGTGCCAGCAGCCCCCCCCCACCCACCGCATACGAGCAGTACTTC
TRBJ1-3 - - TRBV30 CAWSGQAGNTIYF TGTGCCTGGAGTGGACAGGCAGGAAACACCATATATTTT
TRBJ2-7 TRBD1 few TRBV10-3 CAISEARQGGEQYF TGTGCCATCAGTGAGGCCCGACAGGGCGGCGAGCAGTACTTC